This T cell receptor beta chain was sequenced for a study of shared clonotypes between healthy human individuals. Study in general: Samples came from two female and a few male donors aged 18 to 49. CD4 naive and CD4 memory each took three plates per donor, while CD8 naive took two and CD8 memory one.

The repertoire was sequenced with immunoSEQ multiplex PCR; TCRdb's copy has only in-frame clones and lacks some. The sample lists around 2,000,000 clones; about 94% were seen once. Of note for this clone: Other DNA sequences within the sample encode an identical CDR3.

Naive CD8 populations comprised CD45RO-negative cells positively selected for CCR7, excluding terminally differentiated effector memory CD45RA+ cells. CDR1 is SGDLS, CDR2 YYNGEE, per germline. Germline trimming cut 3 bases from V and 1 base from J; bases unmatched to any gene: 1. The CDR3 extends over 14 amino acids. The sequence came from a man younger than 35 in good health. Sequenced: naive CD8+ T cells sorted from blood. The genes are TRBV9 and TRBJ2-5, with TRBD2 matching 9 bases. The CDR3: CASSGSGGQETQYF. The CDR3 DNA reads TGTGCCAGCAGCGGTAGCGGGGGCCAAGAGACCCAGTACTTC.